These T cell receptor beta chains were read from a single sample in a study of shared clonotypes between healthy human individuals. The protocol was immunoSEQ multiplex PCR, while the TCRdb copy is restricted to in-frame clones and leaves out a portion. Of some 1,600,000 clones in the sample, approximately 98% are singletons; the top ten hold 0.45%. Material: naive CD4+ T cells sorted from blood. The receptor source for this set is a man aged 25 to 40 in good health. The CDR3 runs from the conserved cysteine through the conserved F or W. Each record gives: clone size, D gene, J gene, V gene, CDR3 DNA, CDR3 protein. The D gene is left open where the match is weak. The size of a clone is reported for some rows only, either as once, few or many, or as a class for expanded clones.

clone_size: .; d_call: TRBD2; j_call: TRBJ2-1; v_call: TRBV2; cdr3_nt: TGTGCCAGCAGAAGTCTAGCGGGAGGTTTCAATGAGCAGTTCTTC; cdr3_aa: CASRSLAGGFNEQFF
clone_size: .; d_call: TRBD2; j_call: TRBJ2-7; v_call: TRBV7-2; cdr3_nt: TGTGCCAGCAGCTTTTCCGGGACTAGCGTCGACGAGCAGTACTTC; cdr3_aa: CASSFSGTSVDEQYF
clone_size: .; d_call: .; j_call: TRBJ2-5; v_call: TRBV11-2; cdr3_nt: TGTGCCAGCAGCTTAGTTAGTGGGGAGACCCAGTACTTC; cdr3_aa: CASSLVSGETQYF
clone_size: .; d_call: TRBD1; j_call: TRBJ1-2; v_call: TRBV10-3; cdr3_nt: TGTGCCATCAGCGCGTTTTATAGGACAGGGGATGTTGCCTATGGCTACACCTTC; cdr3_aa: CAISAFYRTGDVAYGYTF
clone_size: .; d_call: .; j_call: TRBJ2-1; v_call: TRBV7-9; cdr3_nt: TGTGCCAGCAGCACCCGACTAGGCGGTGAGCAGTTCTTC; cdr3_aa: CASSTRLGGEQFF
clone_size: .; d_call: TRBD2; j_call: TRBJ2-3; v_call: TRBV18; cdr3_nt: TGTGCCAGCTCACCACCGGGTAGCGGGGGAATGACAGATACGCAGTATTTT; cdr3_aa: CASSPPGSGGMTDTQYF
clone_size: once; d_call: .; j_call: TRBJ2-1; v_call: TRBV18; cdr3_nt: TGTGCCAGCTCACCATCCGCTAGCGCCCTCAATGAGCAGTTCTTC; cdr3_aa: CASSPSASALNEQFF
clone_size: .; d_call: .; j_call: TRBJ1-2; v_call: TRBV6-5; cdr3_nt: TGTGCCAGCAGTTCAAAACGCTATGGCTACACCTTC; cdr3_aa: CASSSKRYGYTF
clone_size: .; d_call: .; j_call: TRBJ1-2; v_call: TRBV2; cdr3_nt: TGTGCCAGCAGTCCAGACTCCGGTGGCTATGGCTACACCTTC; cdr3_aa: CASSPDSGGYGYTF
clone_size: .; d_call: .; j_call: TRBJ1-1; v_call: TRBV19; cdr3_nt: TGTGCCAGTAGTATGATGGGCCACACTGAAGCTTTCTTT; cdr3_aa: CASSMMGHTEAFF
clone_size: .; d_call: TRBD2; j_call: TRBJ2-5; v_call: TRBV5-1; cdr3_nt: TGCGCCAGCAGCCCGGCGGAGGGGCGGGGGGAGACCCAGTACTTC; cdr3_aa: CASSPAEGRGETQYF
clone_size: .; d_call: .; j_call: TRBJ2-7; v_call: TRBV5-1; cdr3_nt: TGCGCCAGCAGCTTGCCGGAGGGAGCCTACGAGCAGTACTTC; cdr3_aa: CASSLPEGAYEQYF
clone_size: .; d_call: .; j_call: TRBJ1-2; v_call: TRBV6-5; cdr3_nt: TGTGCCAGCAGCCGCCGGGCCATGTCCGTTTATGGCTACACCTTC; cdr3_aa: CASSRRAMSVYGYTF
clone_size: .; d_call: TRBD1; j_call: TRBJ2-5; v_call: TRBV29-1; cdr3_nt: TGCAGCGTTGACTCCCTGGACAGGGGAGGGTTTAATCAAGAGACCCAGTACTTC; cdr3_aa: CSVDSLDRGGFNQETQYF
clone_size: once; d_call: TRBD1; j_call: TRBJ1-2; v_call: TRBV28; cdr3_nt: TGTGCCAGCACTAGGATAGACAGGGGGCTAACCTATGGCTACACCTTC; cdr3_aa: CASTRIDRGLTYGYTF
clone_size: few; d_call: .; j_call: TRBJ2-5; v_call: TRBV20-1; cdr3_nt: TGCAGTGCAAGGGGCCAAGAGACCCAGTACTTC; cdr3_aa: CSARGQETQYF
clone_size: .; d_call: .; j_call: TRBJ2-1; v_call: TRBV5-1; cdr3_nt: TGCGCCAGCAGCTTATTTGAGAGGGGATACAATGAGCAGTTCTTC; cdr3_aa: CASSLFERGYNEQFF
clone_size: .; d_call: .; j_call: TRBJ2-7; v_call: TRBV21-1; cdr3_nt: TGTGCCAGCAGCAAAAAAGAGGTGGGAGGGCCCGGTAGTTGGAATTACGAGCAGTACTTC; cdr3_aa: CASSKKEVGGPGSWNYEQYF
clone_size: .; d_call: TRBD2; j_call: TRBJ2-2; v_call: TRBV4-3; cdr3_nt: TGCGCCAGCAGCCAAGATTTACTAGCGGGCTCTAACACCGGGGAGCTGTTTTTT; cdr3_aa: CASSQDLLAGSNTGELFF
clone_size: once; d_call: TRBD2; j_call: TRBJ2-3; v_call: TRBV9; cdr3_nt: TGTGCCAGCAGCGTAGCAACGGGACTAGCGGAAAAGACTAGCACAGATACGCAGTATTTT; cdr3_aa: CASSVATGLAEKTSTDTQYF
clone_size: .; d_call: .; j_call: TRBJ2-4; v_call: TRBV4-1; cdr3_nt: TGCGCCAGCAGCCAATTAACAGGTGATCGCAACATTCAGTACTTC; cdr3_aa: CASSQLTGDRNIQYF
clone_size: .; d_call: TRBD1; j_call: TRBJ2-7; v_call: TRBV15; cdr3_nt: TGTGCCACCAGCAGTGTGGGACAGAGCTACGAGCAGTACTTC; cdr3_aa: CATSSVGQSYEQYF
clone_size: .; d_call: .; j_call: TRBJ2-1; v_call: TRBV5-6; cdr3_nt: TGTGCCAGCCTGGGAGAGGATCTTTCCTCCAATGAGCAGTTCTTC; cdr3_aa: CASLGEDLSSNEQFF
clone_size: .; d_call: TRBD2; j_call: TRBJ2-5; v_call: TRBV5-1; cdr3_nt: TGCGCCAGCAGCTTCCTAGCGGGATACCAAGAGACCCAGTACTTC; cdr3_aa: CASSFLAGYQETQYF
clone_size: .; d_call: .; j_call: TRBJ1-2; v_call: TRBV25-1; cdr3_nt: TGTGCCAGCAGTGAATCGGGTTCTCTTAGTGGCTACACCTTC; cdr3_aa: CASSESGSLSGYTF
clone_size: .; d_call: .; j_call: TRBJ1-1; v_call: TRBV7-2; cdr3_nt: TGTGCCAGCCGCCTTGGAGGGGGCACTGAAGCTTTCTTT; cdr3_aa: CASRLGGGTEAFF
clone_size: .; d_call: TRBD2; j_call: TRBJ2-2; v_call: TRBV5-1; cdr3_nt: TGCGCCAGCAGCTTGCTAGCGGGAGGGCCGAGAGCTAACACCGGGGAGCTGTTTTTT; cdr3_aa: CASSLLAGGPRANTGELFF
clone_size: .; d_call: TRBD1; j_call: TRBJ1-4; v_call: TRBV5-1; cdr3_nt: TGCGCCAGCAGCCTCGAAGGGGGCGCATGGGAAAAACTGTTTTTT; cdr3_aa: CASSLEGGAWEKLFF
clone_size: .; d_call: .; j_call: TRBJ1-4; v_call: TRBV28; cdr3_nt: TGTGCCAGCAGTCCTTACAGTTACGAAAAACTGTTTTTT; cdr3_aa: CASSPYSYEKLFF
clone_size: .; d_call: .; j_call: TRBJ2-2; v_call: TRBV5-1; cdr3_nt: TGCGCCAGCACCGGTCAAGGGAACACCGGGGAGCTGTTTTTT; cdr3_aa: CASTGQGNTGELFF
clone_size: .; d_call: TRBD2; j_call: TRBJ2-1; v_call: TRBV5-1; cdr3_nt: TGCGCCAGCAACCGGATCGCGGGAGGGCAGGGACAGTTCTTC; cdr3_aa: CASNRIAGGQGQFF
clone_size: .; d_call: .; j_call: TRBJ2-2; v_call: TRBV4-2; cdr3_nt: TGTGCCAGCAGCCCCGAAAAATGGAACACCGGGGAGCTGTTTTTT; cdr3_aa: CASSPEKWNTGELFF
clone_size: .; d_call: TRBD2; j_call: TRBJ2-3; v_call: TRBV10-1; cdr3_nt: TGCGCCAGCAGTGAAGTAGCGGGTAGCACAGATACGCAGTATTTT; cdr3_aa: CASSEVAGSTDTQYF
clone_size: .; d_call: .; j_call: TRBJ2-5; v_call: TRBV25-1; cdr3_nt: TGTGCCAGCAGTGAATCAGCCGCCCAGTACTTC; cdr3_aa: CASSESAAQYF
clone_size: .; d_call: .; j_call: TRBJ1-2; v_call: TRBV6-1; cdr3_nt: TGTGCCAGCAGTTCGACAGGCCTCTATGGCTACACCTTC; cdr3_aa: CASSSTGLYGYTF
clone_size: once; d_call: TRBD1; j_call: TRBJ2-5; v_call: TRBV7-9; cdr3_nt: TGTGCCAGCAGCTTAGCTGCAGGGGGCGCTTCGGGAGAGACCCAGTACTTC; cdr3_aa: CASSLAAGGASGETQYF
clone_size: .; d_call: TRBD2; j_call: TRBJ2-5; v_call: TRBV11-2; cdr3_nt: TGTGCCAGCAGCGCCTTCCCGGGACTAGCGGAAGAGACCCAGTACTTC; cdr3_aa: CASSAFPGLAEETQYF
clone_size: .; d_call: .; j_call: TRBJ2-4; v_call: TRBV11-2; cdr3_nt: TGTGCCAGCAGGAGGCAGGGAGAAGCCAAAAACATTCAGTACTTC; cdr3_aa: CASRRQGEAKNIQYF
clone_size: .; d_call: .; j_call: TRBJ2-7; v_call: TRBV19; cdr3_nt: TGTGCCAGTAGTAGCGGACAGAGCTCCTACGAGCAGTACTTC; cdr3_aa: CASSSGQSSYEQYF